The clone carrying this T cell receptor beta chain occurred many times. The antigen remains undetermined. The data were obtained in a study of human T cells and chemical hapten exposure. Study context: DPC 0.01% went on the upper back by patch test, with reading at 6 days.

Trimming pared 0 bases from V and 8 bases from J, leaving 5 bases between. The length of the CDR3 is 12 residues. In germline, CDR1 is LGHDT, CDR2 YNNKEL (reference sequence). TCRdb analysed the RACE reads with MiXCR anew, one entry per CDR3 protein. The sample shows about 160,000 distinct CDR3 sequences, 28% of them seen only once. The time point denotes: patch test 3, about 24 weeks after DPC sensitization. The treatment: therapeutic diphenylcyclopropenone sensitization with weekly scalp DPC. General study points: The study found that DPC sensitization did not change TCRs above 1 in 1000 frequency.

Sequencing used whole blood, obtained in connection with sensitization to the hapten diphenylcyclopropenone (DPC). The rearrangement links TRBV3-1 to TRBJ2-1, with no clear D. The receptor's source is a woman aged 18-35 years with alopecia areata. Some clones in this sample may be carry-over from other donors' samples. The CDR3 region has the DNA TGTGCCAGCAGCCAAGAGATACATGAGCAGTTCTTC. It is translated as CASSQEIHEQFF.